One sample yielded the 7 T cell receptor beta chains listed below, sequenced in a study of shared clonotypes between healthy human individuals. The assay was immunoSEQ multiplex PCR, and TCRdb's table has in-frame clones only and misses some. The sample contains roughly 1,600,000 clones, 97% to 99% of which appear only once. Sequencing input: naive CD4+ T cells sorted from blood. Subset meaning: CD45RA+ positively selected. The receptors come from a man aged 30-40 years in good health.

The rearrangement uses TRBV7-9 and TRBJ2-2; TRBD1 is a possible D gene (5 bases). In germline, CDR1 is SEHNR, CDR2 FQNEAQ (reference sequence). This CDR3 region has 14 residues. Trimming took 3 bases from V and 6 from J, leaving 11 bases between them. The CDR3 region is CASSFRGTPGELFF. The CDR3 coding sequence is TGTGCCAGCAGCTTTAGGGGTACTCCCGGGGAGCTGTTTTTT.

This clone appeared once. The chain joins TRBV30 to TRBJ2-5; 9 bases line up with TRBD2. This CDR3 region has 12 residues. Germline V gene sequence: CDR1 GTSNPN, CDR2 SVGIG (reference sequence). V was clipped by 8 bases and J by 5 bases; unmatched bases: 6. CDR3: CAGGRALETQYF. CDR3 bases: TGTGCCGGCGGGAGGGCCTTGGAGACCCAGTACTTC.

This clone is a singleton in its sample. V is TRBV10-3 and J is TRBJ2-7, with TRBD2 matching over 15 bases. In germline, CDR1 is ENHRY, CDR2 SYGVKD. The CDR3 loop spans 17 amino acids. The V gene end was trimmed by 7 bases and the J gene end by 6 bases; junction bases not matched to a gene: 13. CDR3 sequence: CAINPGLAGGVSSEQYF. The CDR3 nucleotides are TGTGCCATCAATCCGGGACTAGCGGGAGGAGTTAGTAGCGAGCAGTACTTC.

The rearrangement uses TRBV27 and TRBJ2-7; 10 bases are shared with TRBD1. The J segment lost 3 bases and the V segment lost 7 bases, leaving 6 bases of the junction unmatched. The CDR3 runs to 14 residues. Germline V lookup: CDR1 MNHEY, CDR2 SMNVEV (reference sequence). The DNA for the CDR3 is TGTGCCAGCAATCGACAGGGGGCTGACTACGAGCAGTACTTC. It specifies CASNRQGADYEQYF.

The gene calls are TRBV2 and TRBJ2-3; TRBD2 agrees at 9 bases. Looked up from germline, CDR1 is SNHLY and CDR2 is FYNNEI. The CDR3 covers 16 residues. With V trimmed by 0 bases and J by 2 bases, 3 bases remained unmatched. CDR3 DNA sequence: TGTGCCAGCAGTGAAGCCGGACTAGCGCACACAGATACGCAGTATTTT. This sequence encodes CASSEAGLAHTDTQYF.

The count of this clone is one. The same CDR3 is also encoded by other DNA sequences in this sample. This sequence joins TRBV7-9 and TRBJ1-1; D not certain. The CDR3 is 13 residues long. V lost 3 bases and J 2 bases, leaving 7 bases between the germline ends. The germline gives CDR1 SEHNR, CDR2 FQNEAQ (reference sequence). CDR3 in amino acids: CASSLEGNTEAFF. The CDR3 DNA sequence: TGTGCCAGCAGCTTGGAAGGAAACACTGAAGCTTTCTTT.

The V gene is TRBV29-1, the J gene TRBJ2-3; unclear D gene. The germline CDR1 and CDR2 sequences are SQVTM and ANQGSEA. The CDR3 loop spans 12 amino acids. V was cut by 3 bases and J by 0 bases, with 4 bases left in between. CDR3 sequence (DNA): TGCAGCGTTGATCGCAGCACAGATACGCAGTATTTT. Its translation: CSVDRSTDTQYF.